The subject of this entry is one TCR beta chain. This CDR3 comprises 13 residues. V lost 6 bases and J 8 bases, leaving 16 bases between the germline ends. CDR1 SGHVS and CDR2 FNYEAQ come from the germline V gene. The data are from a study of OX40 agonist ivuxolimab in advanced cancers. The wider study: Treatment of patients was with ivuxolimab, an agonistic anti-OX40 (CD134) antibody. Prior anti-PD-1, anti-PD-L1 or anti-CTLA-4 therapy was allowed; approximately 41% had some. Males comprised 70% to 85% of the group, whose mean age was approximately 60 years (range roughly 20 to 85).

Here immunoSEQ multiplex PCR was the method, and the copy in TCRdb shows in-frame clones only, minus some. The data hold roughly 34,000 clones, with about 80% observed a single time. Material: CD4+ or CD8+ T cells sorted from blood, obtained in a trial of the OX40 agonist ivuxolimab. This clonotype originated in an adult with an advanced solid tumor such as melanoma, head and neck, liver or kidney cancer. This sequence joins TRBV7-6 and TRBJ1-2; D gene uncertain. The DNA for the CDR3 is TGTGCCAGCAGTCAATACTATGATCTGGGCTACACCTTC. Protein: CASSQYYDLGYTF.